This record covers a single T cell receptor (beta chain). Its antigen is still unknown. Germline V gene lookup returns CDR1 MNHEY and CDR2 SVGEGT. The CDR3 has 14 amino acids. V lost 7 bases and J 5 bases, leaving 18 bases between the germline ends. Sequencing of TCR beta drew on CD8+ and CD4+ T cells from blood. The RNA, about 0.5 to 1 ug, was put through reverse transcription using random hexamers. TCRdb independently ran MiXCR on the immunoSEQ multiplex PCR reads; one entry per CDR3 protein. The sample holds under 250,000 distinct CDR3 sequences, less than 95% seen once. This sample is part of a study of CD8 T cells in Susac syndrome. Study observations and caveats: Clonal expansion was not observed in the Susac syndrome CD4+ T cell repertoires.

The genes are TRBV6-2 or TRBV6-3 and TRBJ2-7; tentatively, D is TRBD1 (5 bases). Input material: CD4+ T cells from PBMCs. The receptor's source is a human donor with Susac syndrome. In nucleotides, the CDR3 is TGTGCCAGCACCAATGCTCCGACAGTCCACGAGCAGTACTTC. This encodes CASTNAPTVHEQYF.